The 21 T cell receptor beta chains reported below all come from one sample, sequenced in a study of T cell responses to AZD1222 COVID-19 vaccine (dated by TCRdb to 2020 to 2022). In light of the paper, this sample's time point label describes: baseline before first vaccination. The library relied on the immunoSEQ multiplex PCR assay. In TCRdb, the immuneACCESS table is reduced to in-frame sequences with V and J assigned. These tables do not hold every clone; where another copy was compared, an unresolved V gene accounts for under half, and the others remain unexplained. This sample lists approximately 120,000 clones; roughly 90% were detected once. The ten largest clones represent approximately 4.5% of the sample. The source was peripheral blood, collected on day 0 of AZD1222 vaccination. These receptors came from an adult in good health.

This chain connects TRBV28 to TRBJ2-7; D uncertain. Germline lookup yields CDR1 MDHEN and CDR2 SYDVKM. V shed 4 bases and J shed 1 base, with 11 bases lying between them. This CDR3 has 14 residues. The CDR3: CASSSPGRSYEQYF. The CDR3 bases are TGTGCCAGCAGTTCGCCTGGACGGTCCTACGAGCAGTACTTC.

The chain is built from TRBV11-2 and TRBJ1-1; TRBD1 matches 10 bases. J lost 3 bases, V lost 6 bases, and 10 bases had no gene match. The CDR3 is 16 amino acids. CDR1 SGHAT and CDR2 FQNNGV come from the germline V gene. This chain's CDR3 is CASSLGTGDRYTEAFF. The CDR3 DNA sequence: TGTGCCAGCAGTCTCGGGACAGGGGACCGATACACTGAAGCTTTCTTT.

V is TRBV12-2 and J is TRBJ1-2; the D segment call TRBD1 is taken from the table without a DNA check. TRBV12-2 is a pseudogene. There are 14 residues in the CDR3. The CDR3 reads CASPRRDRPYGYTF. CDR3 DNA: TGTGCAAGTCCACGCCGGGACAGACCGTATGGCTACACCTTC.

In nucleotides, the CDR3 is TGTGCCAGTAGTATCACGGCAGGATATAACTATGGCTACACCTTC. Translated: CASSITAGYNYGYTF. V gene TRBV19 combines with J gene TRBJ1-2; D is ambiguous. CDR1 is LNHDA and CDR2 is SQIVND in the germline V gene (reference sequence). The CDR3 totals 15 residues. Trimming removed 3 bases at V and 1 base at J, with 12 bases between.

The chain carries TRBV10-2 and TRBJ2-7; D uncertain. Germline CDR1 reads WSHSY; CDR2 reads SAAADI. This CDR3 is 10 amino acids long. Trimming shortened V by 5 bases and J by 2 bases, and 1 base separated the two germline ends. CDR3 in DNA: TGCGCCAGCAGTACCTACGAGCAGTACTTC. This gives the protein CASSTYEQYF.

The chain links TRBV18 to TRBJ1-3; 7 nucleotides align to TRBD1. V shed 5 bases, J shed 0 bases, and the junction held 4 bases outside the gene matches. The CDR3 is made up of 15 amino acids. Germline CDR1 reads KGHSH; CDR2 reads LQKENI. The DNA for the CDR3 is TGTGCCAGCTCAAGGGGACAGACCTCTGGAAACACCATATATTTT. Protein: CASSRGQTSGNTIYF.

The rearrangement links TRBV5-1 to TRBJ2-6; possible D gene TRBD1, 6 bases. V shed 2 bases and J shed 0 bases, with 9 bases lying between them. The CDR3 consists of 16 residues. Looked up from germline, CDR1 is SGHRS and CDR2 is YFSETQ. The CDR3 is CASSFFRGSGANVLTF. The CDR3, as DNA: TGCGCCAGCAGCTTTTTCAGGGGCTCTGGGGCCAACGTCCTGACTTTC.

This clone was counted a single time. This chain connects TRBV9 to TRBJ1-1; 7 positions match TRBD1. The CDR3 runs to 12 residues. Germline CDR1 SGDLS, CDR2 YYNGEE. The V gene end was trimmed by 2 bases and the J gene end by 11 bases; junction bases not matched to a gene: 6. The CDR3 sequence: CASSVGQERAFF. CDR3 nucleotide sequence: TGTGCCAGCAGCGTCGGACAGGAGAGGGCTTTCTTT.

Written as DNA, the CDR3 is TGTGCCAGCAGAGGGGGAGGGGGCTTTGAAAAACTGTTTTTT. Residues: CASRGGGGFEKLFF. This chain joins TRBV6-5 and TRBJ1-4; TRBD1 matches 7 bases. V lost 6 bases, J lost 7 bases, and 8 bases stayed unmatched. CDR1 is MNHEY and CDR2 is SVGAGI in the germline V gene. The CDR3 length is 14 residues.

The chain recombines TRBV20-1 with TRBJ1-2; D remains unclear. Between the trimmed V and J ends, which lost 4 bases and 7 bases, there was a span of 4 bases. CDR1 is DFQATT and CDR2 is SNEGSKA in the germline V gene (reference sequence). This CDR3 has 9 amino acids. Here the CDR3 DNA reads TGCAGTGCTATGGGTGGCTACACCTTC. Its translation is CSAMGGYTF.

This clone was observed once. The genes are TRBV10-3 and TRBJ2-3, with TRBD2 as a possible D gene (5 bases). CDR3 length equals 13 residues. Germline loops: CDR1 ENHRY, CDR2 SYGVKD. Trimming removed 8 bases from V and 5 bases from J, with 14 bases in between. CDR3 protein: CAICPSRGDTQYF. The CDR3 bases are TGTGCCATCTGTCCCTCCCGGGGAGATACGCAGTATTTT.

The CDR3 sequence: CASSEHPAREAFF. DNA of the CDR3: TGTGCCAGCAGTGAACACCCGGCCCGGGAAGCTTTCTTT. This sequence joins TRBV6-1 and TRBJ1-1; unclear D gene. V was shortened by 2 bases and J by 8 bases, with 12 bases between the two germline ends. Germline V CDR1 and CDR2: MNHNS, SASEGT. The CDR3 length is 13 residues.

V usage is TRBV12-5 and J usage is TRBJ2-1; 12 bases are shared with TRBD1. The CDR3 has 14 residues. The junction had 7 bases not matched to a gene; V was cut back by 8 bases and J by 8 bases. Germline V gives CDR1 LGHNT, CDR2 FRNRAP. This CDR3 is CASSRDRGRDEQFF. As DNA, the CDR3 is TGTGCTAGTAGCCGGGACAGGGGGCGCGATGAGCAGTTCTTC.

The chain is built from TRBV23-1 and TRBJ1-6; D is uncertain. TRBV23-1 counts as an open reading frame of uncertain function. CDR3 size: 16 residues. With 8 bases removed from V and 7 bases from J, the gap between germline ends came to 21 bases. This CDR3 is CASALCPVSENSPLHF. The CDR3 DNA is TGCGCCAGCGCCCTATGCCCGGTCTCGGAGAATTCACCCCTCCACTTT.

The chain couples TRBV19 to TRBJ2-2, with TRBD2 as a possible D gene (6 bases). The CDR3 consists of 18 residues. In germline, CDR1 is LNHDA, CDR2 SQIVND (reference sequence). V dropped 3 bases and J dropped 2 bases, with 19 bases sitting between them. In DNA, the CDR3 is TGTGCCAGTAGTATGATATGGATTGGGCGGGGCAACACCGGGGAGCTGTTTTTT. Protein: CASSMIWIGRGNTGELFF. The entire variable domain, with the rest obtained from reference TRBV19 and TRBJ2-2, is as follows: DGGITQSPKYLFRKEGQNVTLSCEQNLNHDAMYWYRQDPGQGLRLIYYSQIVNDFQKGDIAEGYSVSREKKESFPLTVTSAQKNPTAFYLCASSMIWIGRGNTGELFFGEGSRLTVL.

This clone was found a few times. The chain carries TRBV19 and TRBJ1-2; D is possibly TRBD1 (6 bases). Germline V gene lookup returns CDR1 LNHDA and CDR2 SQIVND (reference sequence). V was trimmed by 9 bases and J by 0 bases, leaving 8 bases between them. The CDR3 totals 12 residues. The CDR3 here is CASRGTNYGYTF. CDR3 bases: TGTGCCAGCAGGGGAACTAACTATGGCTACACCTTC.

This sequence joins TRBV7-9 and TRBJ2-3, with 12 bases aligning to TRBD2. Germline V gene lookup returns CDR1 SEHNR and CDR2 FQNEAQ (reference sequence). V dropped 5 bases and J dropped 7; count of bases not matched to a gene: 13. The CDR3 is made up of 17 amino acids. The DNA of the CDR3 is TGTGCCAGCAGCCCAGGTCGGACTAGCGGGATCTTTTATACGCAGTATTTT. It is translated as CASSPGRTSGIFYTQYF. The full variable domain, its missing parts supplied by reference TRBV7-9 and TRBJ2-3, is DTGVSQNPRHKITKRGQNVTFRCDPISEHNRLYWYRQTLGQGPEFLTYFQNEAQLEKSRLLSDRFSAERPKGSFSTLEIQRTEQGDSAMYLCASSPGRTSGIFYTQYFGPGTRLTVL.

The chain combines TRBV18 with TRBJ2-5; 9 bases fit TRBD1. The trim removed 3 bases at V and 5 bases at J, leaving 7 bases unmatched. The germline V gene encodes CDR1 KGHSH and CDR2 LQKENI. The CDR3 is 15 residues long. This CDR3 reads CASSPGTGSLETQYF. The CDR3 nucleotides read TGTGCCAGCTCACCGGGGACAGGGTCCTTGGAGACCCAGTACTTC.

J is TRBJ2-5 and V is TRBV28; 8 bases are shared with TRBD1. The CDR3 is made up of 12 amino acids. V shed 6 bases, J shed 5 bases, and the junction held 2 bases outside the gene matches. Germline CDR1 MDHEN, CDR2 SYDVKM. The DNA of the CDR3 is TGTGCCAGCAGACAGGGGGGCGAGACCCAGTACTTC. This translates into CASRQGGETQYF. Full variable domain (missing parts from reference TRBV28 and TRBJ2-5): DVKVTQSSRYLVKRTGEKVFLECVQDMDHENMFWYRQDPGLGLRLIYFSYDVKMKEKGDIPEGYSVSREKKERFSLILESASTNQTSMYLCASRQGGETQYFGPGTRLLVL.

The chain is built from TRBV5-5 and TRBJ2-7, with D unclear. The CDR3 runs to 14 residues. Trimming left V 4 bases short and J 3 bases short, with 14 bases between. The germline V gene encodes CDR1 SGHKS and CDR2 YYEKEE (reference sequence). The CDR3 sequence is CASSVGRSFYEQYF. DNA for the CDR3: TGTGCCAGCAGCGTCGGAAGAAGCTTCTACGAGCAGTACTTC. Together with reference TRBV5-5 and TRBJ2-7, the CDR3 gives the full variable domain: DAGVTQSPTHLIKTRGQQVTLRCSPISGHKSVSWYQQVLGQGPQFIFQYYEKEERGRGNFPDRFSARQFPNYSSELNVNALLLGDSALYLCASSVGRSFYEQYFGPGTRLTVT.

The genes are TRBV5-1 and TRBJ2-5, with 7 bases that match TRBD2. V gave up 7 bases and J gave up 4 bases; unmatched junction bases: 10. This CDR3 has 14 residues. CDR1 is SGHRS and CDR2 is YFSETQ in the germline V gene. CDR3 nucleotide sequence: TGCGCCAGCGGGATAGGGACTACCTCAGAGACCCAGTACTTC. This translates into CASGIGTTSETQYF.